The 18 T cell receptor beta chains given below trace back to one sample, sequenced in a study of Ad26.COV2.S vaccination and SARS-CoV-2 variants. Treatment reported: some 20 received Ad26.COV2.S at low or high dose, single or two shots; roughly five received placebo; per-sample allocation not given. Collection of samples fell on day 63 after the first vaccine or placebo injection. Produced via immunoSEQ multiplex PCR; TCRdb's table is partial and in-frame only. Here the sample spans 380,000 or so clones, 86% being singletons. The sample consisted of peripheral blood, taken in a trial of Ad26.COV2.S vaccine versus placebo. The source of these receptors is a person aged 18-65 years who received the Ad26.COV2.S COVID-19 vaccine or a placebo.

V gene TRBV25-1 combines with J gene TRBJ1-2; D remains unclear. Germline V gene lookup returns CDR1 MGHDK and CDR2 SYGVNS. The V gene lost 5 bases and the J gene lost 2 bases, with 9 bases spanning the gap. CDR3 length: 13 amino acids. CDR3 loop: CASSWTGNYGYTF. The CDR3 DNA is TGTGCCAGCAGTTGGACGGGAAACTATGGCTACACCTTC.

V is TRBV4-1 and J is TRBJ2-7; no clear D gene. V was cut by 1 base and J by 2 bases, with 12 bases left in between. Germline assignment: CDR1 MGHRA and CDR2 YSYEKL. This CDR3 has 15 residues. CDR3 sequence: CASSQGRVGTYEQYF. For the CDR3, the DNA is TGCGCCAGCAGCCAAGGGCGCGTAGGGACCTACGAGCAGTACTTC.

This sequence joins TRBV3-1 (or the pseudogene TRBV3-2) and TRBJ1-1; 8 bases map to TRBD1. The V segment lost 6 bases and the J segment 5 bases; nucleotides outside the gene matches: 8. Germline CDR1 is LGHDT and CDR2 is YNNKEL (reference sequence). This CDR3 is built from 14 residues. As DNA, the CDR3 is TGTGCCAGCAGTCTCGGACAGGGCCCTACTGAAGCTTTCTTT. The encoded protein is CASSLGQGPTEAFF.

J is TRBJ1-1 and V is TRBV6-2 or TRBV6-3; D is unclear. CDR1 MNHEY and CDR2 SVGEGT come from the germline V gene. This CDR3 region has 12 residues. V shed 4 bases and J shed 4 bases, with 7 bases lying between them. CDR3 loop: CASSSPATEAFF. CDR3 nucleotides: TGTGCCAGCAGTTCGCCCGCCACTGAAGCTTTCTTT.

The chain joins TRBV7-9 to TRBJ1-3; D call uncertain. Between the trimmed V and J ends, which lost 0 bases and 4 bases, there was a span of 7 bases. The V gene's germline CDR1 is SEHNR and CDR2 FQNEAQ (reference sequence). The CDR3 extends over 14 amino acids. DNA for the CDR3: TGTGCCAGCAGCTTAGCGCTAAGGGGAAACACCATATATTTT. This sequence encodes CASSLALRGNTIYF. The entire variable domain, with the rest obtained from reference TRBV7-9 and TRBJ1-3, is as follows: DTGVSQNPRHKITKRGQNVTFRCDPISEHNRLYWYRQTLGQGPEFLTYFQNEAQLEKSRLLSDRFSAERPKGSFSTLEIQRTEQGDSAMYLCASSLALRGNTIYFGEGSWLTVV.

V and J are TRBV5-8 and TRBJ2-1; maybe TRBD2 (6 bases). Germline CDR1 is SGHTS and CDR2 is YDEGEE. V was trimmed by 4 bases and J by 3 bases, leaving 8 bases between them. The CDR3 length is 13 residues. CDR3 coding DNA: TGTGCCAGCAGCGTGACTAGCTACAATGAGCAGTTCTTC. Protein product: CASSVTSYNEQFF.

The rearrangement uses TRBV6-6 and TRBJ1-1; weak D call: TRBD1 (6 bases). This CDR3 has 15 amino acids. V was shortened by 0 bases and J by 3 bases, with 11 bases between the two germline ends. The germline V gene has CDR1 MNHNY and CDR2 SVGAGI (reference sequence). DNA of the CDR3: TGTGCCAGCAGTTACTCGAGCAGGGGAGACACTGAAGCTTTCTTT. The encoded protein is CASSYSSRGDTEAFF.

CDR3 sequence (DNA): TGTGCCAGCAGCTTGACTAGCGGGAGCACCGGGGAGCTGTTTTTT. This codes for CASSLTSGSTGELFF. This chain joins TRBV7-3 and TRBJ2-2; 12 bases match TRBD2. V shed 3 bases, J shed 4 bases, and the junction held 0 bases outside the gene matches. The V gene's germline CDR1 is SGHTA and CDR2 FQGTGA. CDR3 length: 15 residues.

CDR3 nucleotide sequence: TGTGCCAGCAGCCCCCTACAGGGGACGTCTGGAAACACCATATATTTT. Protein: CASSPLQGTSGNTIYF. This chain links TRBV7-6 with TRBJ1-3, with 7 bases identical to TRBD1. Germline CDR1 SGHVS, CDR2 FNYEAQ. J was trimmed by 1 base and V by 5 bases; bases with no gene match: 8. The CDR3 totals 16 residues.

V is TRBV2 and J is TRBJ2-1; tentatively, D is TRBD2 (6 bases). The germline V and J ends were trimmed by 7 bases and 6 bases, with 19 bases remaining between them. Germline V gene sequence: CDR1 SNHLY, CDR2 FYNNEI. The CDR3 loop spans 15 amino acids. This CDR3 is CASNSGRGSVNEQFF. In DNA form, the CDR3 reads TGTGCCAGCAATTCGGGGCGGGGATCGGTCAATGAGCAGTTCTTC.

The CDR3 here is CASSLQIDSGNTIYF. The CDR3 coding sequence is TGTGCCAGCAGCCTACAGATCGACTCTGGAAACACCATATATTTT. The chain combines TRBV7-2 with TRBJ1-3; D gene uncertain. CDR3 length equals 15 residues. Germline V lookup: CDR1 SGHTA, CDR2 FQGNSA. The germline V and J ends were trimmed by 5 bases and 0 bases, with 11 bases remaining between them.

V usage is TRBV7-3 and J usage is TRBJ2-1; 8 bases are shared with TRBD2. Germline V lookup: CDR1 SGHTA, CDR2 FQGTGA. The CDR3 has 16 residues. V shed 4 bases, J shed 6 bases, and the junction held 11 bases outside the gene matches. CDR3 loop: CASSSGGGLEGNEQFF. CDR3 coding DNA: TGTGCCAGCAGCTCAGGTGGGGGACTAGAGGGCAATGAGCAGTTCTTC. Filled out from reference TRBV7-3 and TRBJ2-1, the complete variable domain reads GAGVSQTPSNKVTEKGKYVELRCDPISGHTALYWYRQSLGQGPEFLIYFQGTGAADDSGLPNDRFFAVRPEGSVSTLKIQRTERGDSAVYLCASSSGGGLEGNEQFFGPGTRLTVL.

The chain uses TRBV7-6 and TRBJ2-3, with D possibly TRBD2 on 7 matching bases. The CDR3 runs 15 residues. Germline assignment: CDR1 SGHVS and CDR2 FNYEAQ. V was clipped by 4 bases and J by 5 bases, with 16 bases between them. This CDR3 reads CASSSKRGRGDTQYF. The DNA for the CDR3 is TGTGCCAGCAGCTCAAAAAGGGGGAGGGGAGATACGCAGTATTTT. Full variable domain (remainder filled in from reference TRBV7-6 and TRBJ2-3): GAGVSQSPRYKVTKRGQDVALRCDPISGHVSLYWYRQALGQGPEFLTYFNYEAQQDKSGLPNDRFSAERPEGSISTLTIQRTEQRDSAMYRCASSSKRGRGDTQYFGPGTRLTVL.

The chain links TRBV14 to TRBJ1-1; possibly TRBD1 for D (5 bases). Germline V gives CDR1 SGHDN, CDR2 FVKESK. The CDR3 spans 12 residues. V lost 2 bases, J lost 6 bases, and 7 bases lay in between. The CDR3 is CASSQQGPEAFF. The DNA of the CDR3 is TGTGCCAGCAGCCAACAGGGCCCTGAAGCTTTCTTT. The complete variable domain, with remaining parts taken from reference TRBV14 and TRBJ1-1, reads EAGVTQFPSHSVIEKGQTVTLRCDPISGHDNLYWYRRVMGKEIKFLLHFVKESKQDESGMPNNRFLAERTGGTYSTLKVQPAELEDSGVYFCASSQQGPEAFFGQGTRLTVV.

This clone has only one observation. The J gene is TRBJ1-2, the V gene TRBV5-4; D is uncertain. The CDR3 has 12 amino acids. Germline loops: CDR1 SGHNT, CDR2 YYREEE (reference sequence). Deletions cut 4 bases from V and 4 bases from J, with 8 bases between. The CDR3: CASSPGIYGYTF. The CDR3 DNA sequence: TGTGCCAGCAGCCCCGGGATCTATGGCTACACCTTC.

Here the CDR3 reads CASSQKTGGNYGYTF. CDR3 DNA sequence: TGTGCCAGCAGCCAAAAGACAGGGGGCAATTATGGCTACACCTTC. V is TRBV5-4 and J is TRBJ1-2; 10 nucleotides agree with TRBD1. The germline V gene has CDR1 SGHNT and CDR2 YYREEE (reference sequence). The CDR3 spans 15 residues. With V trimmed by 4 bases and J by 5 bases, 8 bases remained unmatched.

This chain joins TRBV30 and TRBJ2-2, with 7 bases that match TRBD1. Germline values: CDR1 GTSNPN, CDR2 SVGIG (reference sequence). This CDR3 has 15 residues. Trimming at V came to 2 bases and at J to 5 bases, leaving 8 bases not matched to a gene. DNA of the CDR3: TGTGCCTGGAGTACCACCGGGACAGTTACCGGGGAGCTGTTTTTT. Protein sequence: CAWSTTGTVTGELFF.

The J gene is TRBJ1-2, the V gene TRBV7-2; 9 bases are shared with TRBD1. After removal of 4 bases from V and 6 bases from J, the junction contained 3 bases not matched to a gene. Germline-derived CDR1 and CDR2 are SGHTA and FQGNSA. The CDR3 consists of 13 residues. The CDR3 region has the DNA TGTGCCAGCAGCTCGGGACAGGGCCATGGCTACACCTTC. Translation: CASSSGQGHGYTF.